A single sample gave rise to the 5 T cell receptor beta chains below, sequenced in a study of cytomegalovirus exposure and HLA in healthy donors. 60 Vbeta and 13 Jbeta primers were used in PCR. Sequenced by immunoSEQ multiplex PCR; TCRdb stores in-frame clones only, minus some. The sample table includes around 35,000 clones. The sequenced sample was PBMCs. The receptors here all came from a woman in her thirties or forties in good health and CMV-seropositive.

This sequence joins TRBV5-1 and TRBJ1-4; D uncertain. CDR1 is SGHRS and CDR2 is YFSETQ in the germline V gene. This CDR3 spans 12 amino acids. V was shortened by 4 bases and J by 6 bases, with 7 bases between the two germline ends. CDR3 in amino acids: CASSREDEKLFF. The CDR3 coding sequence is TGCGCCAGCAGCCGGGAAGATGAAAAACTGTTTTTT.

The V gene is TRBV7-9, the J gene TRBJ2-5; 8 nucleotides match TRBD2. The junction had 12 bases not matched to a gene; V was cut back by 5 bases and J by 4 bases. This CDR3 is built from 16 residues. Germline values: CDR1 SEHNR, CDR2 FQNEAQ (reference sequence). CDR3 sequence reads: CASSPSGGAGGETQYF. The CDR3 nucleotides are TGTGCCAGCAGCCCCTCCGGAGGGGCGGGAGGAGAGACCCAGTACTTC.

CDR3 region: CASSLFGTGVIETQYF. CDR3 in DNA: TGTGCCAGCAGTTTATTCGGGACAGGGGTCATCGAGACCCAGTACTTC. The chain couples TRBV28 to TRBJ2-5; 10 positions match TRBD1. The CDR3 runs to 16 residues. The V gene's germline CDR1 is MDHEN and CDR2 SYDVKM. Trimming at V came to 1 base and at J to 5 bases, leaving 7 bases not matched to a gene.

This chain uses TRBV13 with TRBJ2-7; tentatively, D is TRBD1 (5 bases). In germline, CDR1 is PRHDT, CDR2 FYEKMQ (reference sequence). V was cut by 1 base and J by 3 bases, with 13 bases left in between. The CDR3 has 15 amino acids. In DNA form, the CDR3 reads TGTGCCAGCAGCTTAGTTGGCAGGGCTGGCTACGAGCAGTACTTC. This gives the protein CASSLVGRAGYEQYF.

The V and J genes are TRBV28 and TRBJ2-1, with a weak D call TRBD1 (5 bases). Looked up from germline, CDR1 is MDHEN and CDR2 is SYDVKM. V dropped 1 base and J dropped 5 bases, with 9 bases sitting between them. This CDR3 spans 14 amino acids. CDR3 residues: CASSLYTGNNEQFF. The CDR3 coding sequence is TGTGCCAGCAGTTTATACACAGGTAACAATGAGCAGTTCTTC. The whole variable domain, remainder taken from reference TRBV28 and TRBJ2-1, is DVKVTQSSRYLVKRTGEKVFLECVQDMDHENMFWYRQDPGLGLRLIYFSYDVKMKEKGDIPEGYSVSREKKERFSLILESASTNQTSMYLCASSLYTGNNEQFFGPGTRLTVL.